The T cell receptor beta chain under discussion was sequenced for a study of identical twins. Points from the study as a whole: Insertions were fewer in abundant cord blood beta clonotypes, whereas memory repertoires showed none of this pattern.

TCRdb reprocessed the 5' RACE reads via MiXCR and lists one record per CDR3 protein. The sample contains approximately 670,000 distinct CDR3 sequences, around 6% of which appear only once. About this clonotype itself: Its target is unknown.

This CDR3 spans 15 amino acids. Germline V lookup: CDR1 MNHEY, CDR2 SVGAGI. J lost 8 bases, V lost 4 bases, and 5 bases had no gene match. This receptor was taken from a man between 18 and 35 years old in good health. The sample taken for sequencing was naive T cells sorted from blood. The V call is TRBV6-5, the J call TRBJ2-1; TRBD2 matches at 13 bases. CDR3 residues: CASSWTSGRKDEQFF. The CDR3 DNA reads TGTGCCAGCAGTTGGACTAGCGGGAGAAAGGATGAGCAGTTCTTC.